The entry below describes one T cell receptor beta chain. V was clipped by 1 base and J by 6 bases, with 12 bases between them. This CDR3 has 14 residues. CDR1 SNHLY and CDR2 FYNNEI come from the germline V gene. These data originate in a study of shared clonotypes between healthy human individuals. As for the study in general: Donor ages ranged 18 to 49 years: a couple of women, a few men.

Sequencing was performed on unsorted PBMC DNA using ten immunoSEQ deep assay plates. The repertoire was sequenced with immunoSEQ multiplex PCR; TCRdb's copy has only in-frame clones and lacks some. The table includes about 470,000 clones, roughly 80% detected once. For genomic DNA, unsorted samples relied on tens of millions of PBMCs. The chain recombines TRBV2 with TRBJ1-1, with TRBD1 as a possible D gene (5 bases). The sample taken for sequencing was PBMCs. This TCR came from a woman between 40 and 50 years old in good health. Some clones in this sample may be carry-over from other donors' samples. As DNA, the CDR3 is TGTGCCAGCAGTGAAGACCAGGGTGCGGCTGAAGCTTTCTTT. This translates into CASSEDQGAAEAFF. The variable domain in full, with the rest retrieved from reference TRBV2 and TRBJ1-1, is EPEVTQTPSHQVTQMGQEVILRCVPISNHLYFYWYRQILGQKVEFLVSFYNNEISEKSEIFDDQFSVERPDGSNFTLKIRSTKLEDSAMYFCASSEDQGAAEAFFGQGTRLTVV.